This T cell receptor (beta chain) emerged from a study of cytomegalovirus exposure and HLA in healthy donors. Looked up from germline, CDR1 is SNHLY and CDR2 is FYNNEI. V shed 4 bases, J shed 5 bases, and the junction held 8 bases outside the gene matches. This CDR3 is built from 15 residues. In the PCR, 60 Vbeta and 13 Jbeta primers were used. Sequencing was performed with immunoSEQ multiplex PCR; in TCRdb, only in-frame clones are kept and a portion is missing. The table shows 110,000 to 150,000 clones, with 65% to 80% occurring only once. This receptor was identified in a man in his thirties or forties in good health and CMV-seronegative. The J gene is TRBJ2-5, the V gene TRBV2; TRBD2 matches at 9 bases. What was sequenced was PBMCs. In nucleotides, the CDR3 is TGTGCCAGCAGTGCTGTCGTAGCGGGAGATGAGACCCAGTACTTC. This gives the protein CASSAVVAGDETQYF.